This T cell receptor (beta chain) was retrieved from a study of blood T cell repertoires in COVID-19. Study-wide background: Sites across the United States, Italy and Spain contributed samples from acute and convalescent COVID-19. Nucleic acid was either cDNA or gDNA, and it came from T cells, B-cell-depleted T cells, or PBMCs.

The CDR3 length is 16 residues. V trimming: 5 bases; J trimming: 4 bases; junction bases outside the gene matches: 14. Germline CDR1 and CDR2: LNHDA and SQIVND (reference sequence). Method: immunoSEQ multiplex PCR; TCRdb's copy keeps in-frame clones and lacks some. The data show more than 450,000 clones, roughly 87% seen once. Researchers sorted participants into cohorts using their self-reported clinical history. Each recovered donor of Cohort 3 presented with two negative PCRs, clearance, or symptom resolution. This TCR was sampled from a woman aged 18-35 years who had recovered from COVID-19. Sequenced sample: PBMCs or T cells enriched from blood (not recorded which). This chain joins TRBV19 and TRBJ2-7; 7 bases line up with TRBD1. The CDR3 reads CASSPEGTDREYEQYF. As DNA, the CDR3 is TGTGCCAGTAGTCCCGAGGGAACTGACAGGGAATACGAGCAGTACTTC.